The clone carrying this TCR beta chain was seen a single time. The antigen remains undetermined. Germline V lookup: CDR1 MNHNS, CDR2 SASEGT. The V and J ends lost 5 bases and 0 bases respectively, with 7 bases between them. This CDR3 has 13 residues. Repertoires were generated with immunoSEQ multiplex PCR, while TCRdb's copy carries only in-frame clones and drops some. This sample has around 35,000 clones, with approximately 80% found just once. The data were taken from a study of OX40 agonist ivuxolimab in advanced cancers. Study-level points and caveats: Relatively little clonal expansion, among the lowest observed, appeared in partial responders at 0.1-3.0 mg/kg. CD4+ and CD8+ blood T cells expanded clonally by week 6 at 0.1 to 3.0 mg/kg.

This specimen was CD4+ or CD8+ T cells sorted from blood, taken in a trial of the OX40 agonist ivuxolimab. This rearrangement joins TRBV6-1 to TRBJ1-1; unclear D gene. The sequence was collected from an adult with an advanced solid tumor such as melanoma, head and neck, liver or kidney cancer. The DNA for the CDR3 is TGTGCCAGCAGTTGGTCGGTGAACACTGAAGCTTTCTTT. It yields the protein CASSWSVNTEAFF.